This T cell receptor beta chain was captured in a study of blood T cell repertoires in COVID-19. Measured with immunoSEQ multiplex PCR; TCRdb has only the in-frame clones, and not every one. The sample shows about 83,000 clones, around 90% of them seen only once. The CDR3 is 17 residues long. Trimming removed 0 bases from V and 4 bases from J; junction bases left unmatched: 9. Germline V gene sequence: CDR1 SEHNR, CDR2 FQNEAQ (reference sequence). This clone has only one observation. The sample was peripheral blood. The chain links TRBV7-9 to TRBJ1-2; 9 positions agree with TRBD1. The TCR was taken from a woman in her forties or fifties with active or convalescent COVID-19. CDR3 in DNA: TGTGCCAGCAGCTTAGCCTCCGGACAGGGGATTATCTATGGCTACACCTTC. It yields the protein CASSLASGQGIIYGYTF.